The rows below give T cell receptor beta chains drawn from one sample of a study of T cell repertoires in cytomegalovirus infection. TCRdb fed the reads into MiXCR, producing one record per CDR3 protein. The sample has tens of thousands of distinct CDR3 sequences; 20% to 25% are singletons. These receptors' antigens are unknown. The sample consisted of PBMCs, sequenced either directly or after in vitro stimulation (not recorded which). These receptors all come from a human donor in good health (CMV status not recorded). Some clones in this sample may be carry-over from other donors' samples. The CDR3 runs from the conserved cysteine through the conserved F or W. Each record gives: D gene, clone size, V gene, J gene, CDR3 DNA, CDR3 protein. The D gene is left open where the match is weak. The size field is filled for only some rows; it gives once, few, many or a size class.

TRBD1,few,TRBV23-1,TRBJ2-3,TGCGCCAGCAGTCAGGACAGGTCTTATACAGATACGCAGTATTTT,CASSQDRSYTDTQYF
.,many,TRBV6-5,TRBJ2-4,TGTGCCAGCACCGCACCTCCTGGCATTCAGTACTTC,CASTAPPGIQYF
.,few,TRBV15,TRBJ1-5,TGTGCCACCAGCAGAGGAAGGGCTCAGCCCCAGCATTTT,CATSRGRAQPQHF
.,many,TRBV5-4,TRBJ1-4,TGTGCCAGCAGCATTCGGGGAGCAGGGGAGGATGAAAAACTGTTTTTT,CASSIRGAGEDEKLFF
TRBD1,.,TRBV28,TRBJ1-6,TGTGCCAGCACAGGACAGGGAGTTTATTCACCCCTCCACTTT,CASTGQGVYSPLHF
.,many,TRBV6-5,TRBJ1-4,TGTGCCAGCAGTTACGTCCAGGCGAGTCGGGAAAAACTGTTTTTT,CASSYVQASREKLFF
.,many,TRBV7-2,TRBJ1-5,TGTGCCAGCAGCTTAGCCCCCGGGAATCAGCCCCAGCATTTT,CASSLAPGNQPQHF
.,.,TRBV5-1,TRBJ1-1,TGCGCCAGCAGCTTGTTTGCGGGAGGAGGGAACACTGAAGCTTTCTTT,CASSLFAGGGNTEAFF
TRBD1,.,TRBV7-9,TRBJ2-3,TGTGCCACCAACGAGGTGGACAGGGGTACAGATACGCAGTATTTT,CATNEVDRGTDTQYF
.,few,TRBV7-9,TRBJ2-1,TGTGCCAGCAGCGCGGCCCAAGGTAGTTTTTCGTCCGATGAGCAGTTCTTC,CASSAAQGSFSSDEQFF
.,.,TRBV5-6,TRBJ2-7,TGTGCCAGCACCGGCGGCGGAACCCCTAGGGAGCAGTACTTC,CASTGGGTPREQYF
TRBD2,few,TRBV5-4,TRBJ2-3,TGTGCCAGCAGGGCCGGGACTAGCGGGGGTTCGGATACGCAGTATTTT,CASRAGTSGGSDTQYF
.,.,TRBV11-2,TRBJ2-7,TGTGCCAGCAGCTTAGATCGGGCCTACGAGCAGTACTTC,CASSLDRAYEQYF
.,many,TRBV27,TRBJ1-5,TGTGCCAGCAGCCTAGCCAGGGGCGAGTATAGCAATCAGCCCCAGCATTTT,CASSLARGEYSNQPQHF
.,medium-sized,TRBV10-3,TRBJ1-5,TGTGCCATCAGTGAGTCTTGGGGGAGTCAGCCCCAGCATTTT,CAISESWGSQPQHF
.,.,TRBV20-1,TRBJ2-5,TGCAGTGCTAGAAGCCAAGGATTGGGGTCGGAGACCCAGTACTTC,CSARSQGLGSETQYF
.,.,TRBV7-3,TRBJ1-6,TGTGCCAGCAGCTTAACGAAGATGGGGGCCGGTTCACCCCTCCACTTT,CASSLTKMGAGSPLHF
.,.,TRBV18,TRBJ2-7,TGTGCCAGCTCACCGACCACATACGAGCAGTACTTC,CASSPTTYEQYF
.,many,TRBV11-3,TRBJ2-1,TGTGCCAGCAGCTCGGACTGGACTAACGAGCAGTTCTTC,CASSSDWTNEQFF
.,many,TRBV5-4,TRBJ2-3,TGTGCCAGCAGCTTTGGTGGGGTGCCTACGTATACGCAGTATTTT,CASSFGGVPTYTQYF
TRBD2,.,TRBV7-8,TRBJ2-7,TGTGCCAGCAGCCCAAGGACTAGCGGGAGCTACGAGCAGTACTTC,CASSPRTSGSYEQYF
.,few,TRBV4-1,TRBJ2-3,TGCGCCAGCAGCCGCGGGCCCGACAAGACTAGCACAGATACGCAGTATTTT,CASSRGPDKTSTDTQYF
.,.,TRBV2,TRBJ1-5,TGTGCCAGCAGTCTTGAGACAAATCAGCCCCAGCATTTT,CASSLETNQPQHF
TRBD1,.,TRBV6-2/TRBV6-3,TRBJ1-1,TGTGCCAGCAGTAACCGACAGGGGCAGAACACTGAAGCTTTCTTT,CASSNRQGQNTEAFF
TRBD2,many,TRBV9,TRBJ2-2,TGTGCCAGCAGCCTGAGGGTCTGGACTAGCGGGACCGGGGAGCTGTTTTTT,CASSLRVWTSGTGELFF
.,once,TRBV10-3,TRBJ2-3,TGTGCCATCAGGCCCCCGGACTTCACAGATACGCAGTATTTT,CAIRPPDFTDTQYF
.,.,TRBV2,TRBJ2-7,TGTGCCAGCAGTACCGACCGGACGTCCTACGAGCAGTACTTC,CASSTDRTSYEQYF
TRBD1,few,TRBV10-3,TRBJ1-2,TGTGCCATCAGAGGGGGACAGGGTGGTGGCTACACCTTC,CAIRGGQGGGYTF
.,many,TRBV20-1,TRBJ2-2,TGCAGTGCCCGACGCACCGGGGAGCTGTTTTTT,CSARRTGELFF
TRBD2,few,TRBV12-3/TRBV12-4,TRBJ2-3,TGTGCCAGCAGCCCCACCGGGACTAGCGTTAGCACAGATACGCAGTATTTT,CASSPTGTSVSTDTQYF
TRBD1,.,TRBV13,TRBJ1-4,TGCGCCAGCAGCAGGGGACAGGGAGGGAGAGAAAAACTGTTTTTT,CASSRGQGGREKLFF
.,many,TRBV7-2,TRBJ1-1,TGTGCCAGCAGCCCCGAGGCCAGGTCGACTGAAGCTTTCTTT,CASSPEARSTEAFF
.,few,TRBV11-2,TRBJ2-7,TGTGCCAGACCGATCGGCCCAGCGGGCGAGCAGTACTTC,CARPIGPAGEQYF
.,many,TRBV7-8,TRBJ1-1,TGTGCCAGCAGCGGTTTAGGCGCGGGGAACACTGAAGCTTTCTTT,CASSGLGAGNTEAFF
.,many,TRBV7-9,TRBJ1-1,TGTGCCAGCAGCTCAGCGGATCGGGGGAACACTGAAGCTTTCTTT,CASSSADRGNTEAFF
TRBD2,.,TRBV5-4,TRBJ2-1,TGTTCCCCCCTAGCGGGGGGGCCGGAGCAGTTCTTC,CSPLAGGPEQFF
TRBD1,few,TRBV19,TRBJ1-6,TGTGCCAGTAGTCCGGGCTTCAGTGGACAGGGAGGCTCCTATAATTCACCCCTCCACTTT,CASSPGFSGQGGSYNSPLHF
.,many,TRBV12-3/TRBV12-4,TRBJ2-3,TGTGCCAGCAGTTTATCCAGGGTGGGAGATACGCAGTATTTT,CASSLSRVGDTQYF
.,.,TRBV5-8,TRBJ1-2,TGTGCCAGCAGCTTGAGGATAGGGGCGGCGGGCTACACCTTC,CASSLRIGAAGYTF
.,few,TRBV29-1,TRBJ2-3,TGCAGCGTCGGACAGAGCACAGATACGCAGTATTTT,CSVGQSTDTQYF
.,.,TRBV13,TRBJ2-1,TGTGCCAGCAGCCCCGCCGGGACTGAAGGCTCCTACAATGAGCAGTTCTTC,CASSPAGTEGSYNEQFF
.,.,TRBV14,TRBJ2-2,TGTGCCAGCAGCCAAGGTCGCGCGGAGGAGCTGTTTTTT,CASSQGRAEELFF
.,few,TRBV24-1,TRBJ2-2,TGTGCCACCCAAGCAGATTCGAACACCGGGGAGCTGTTTTTT,CATQADSNTGELFF
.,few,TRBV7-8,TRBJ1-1,TGTGCCAGCAGCCCCCCACTCCAGGCCCTGGTTTTCTTT,CASSPPLQALVFF
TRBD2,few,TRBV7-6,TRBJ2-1,TGTGCCAGCAGCCCCACTAGCGGGAGGGCCTACAATGAGCAGTTCTTC,CASSPTSGRAYNEQFF
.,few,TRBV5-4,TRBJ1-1,TGTGCCAGCAGCTCAAATCAGGAAGGGAGTACCGCTTTCTTT,CASSSNQEGSTAFF
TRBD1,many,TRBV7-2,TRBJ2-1,TGTGCCAGCAGCTTAATGGACAGGGGGTGGTTCTTC,CASSLMDRGWFF
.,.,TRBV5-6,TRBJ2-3,TGTGCCAGCAGCTTGGTCTCGAGCACAGATACGCAGTATTTT,CASSLVSSTDTQYF
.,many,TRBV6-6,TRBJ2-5,TGTGCCAGCAGTGGCCCATCGGGGGAGACCCAGTACTTC,CASSGPSGETQYF
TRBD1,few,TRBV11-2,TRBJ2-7,TGTGCCAGCAGCCCGGGACAGCCCTACGAGCAGTACTTC,CASSPGQPYEQYF
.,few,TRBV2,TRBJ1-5,TGTGCCAGCAGATCACAGGGAAATCAGCCCCAGCATTTT,CASRSQGNQPQHF
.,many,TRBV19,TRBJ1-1,TGTGCCAGTAGTATAACGGGGGTGTTGACTGAAGCTTTCTTT,CASSITGVLTEAFF
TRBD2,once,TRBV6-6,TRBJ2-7,TGTGCCAGCACGAAGGCTAGCGGGGGATACGAGCAGTACTTC,CASTKASGGYEQYF